This TCR beta chain was obtained from a study of control samples from healthy donors and cancer patients. Profiled with immunoSEQ multiplex PCR; TCRdb holds only in-frame clones, not every one. The sample has about 60,000 clones; around 85% are singletons. Trimming stripped 4 bases from V and 6 bases from J, with 20 bases between. This CDR3 comprises 17 residues. Germline V CDR1 and CDR2: KGHDR, SFDVKD. The clonotype comes from a man aged 35 to 55 in good health. The chain uses TRBV24-1 and TRBJ1-4, with TRBD1 as a possible D gene (6 bases). The source material was blood. This CDR3 reads CATSDSALGGQDEKLFF. DNA for the CDR3: TGTGCCACCAGTGACTCCGCCTTGGGGGGGCAAGATGAAAAACTGTTTTTT.